These 19 T cell receptor beta chains were all obtained from the same sample, sequenced in a study of T-cell reconstitution after alpha-beta-depleted transplantation in children. Preparation of the TCRbeta library was carried out with unique molecular identifiers. Using its own MiXCR run on the PCR reads, TCRdb lists one record per CDR3 protein. The sample lists some 500,000 distinct CDR3 sequences, about a sixth seen once, with 3% to 3.5% in the top ten. This specimen consisted of PBMCs from the stem cell graft donor, obtained from the stem cell graft. These receptors were collected from a human donor who donated a stem cell graft to a child with acute lymphoblastic leukemia.

The J gene is TRBJ2-5, the V gene TRBV15; D unresolved. V lost 3 bases and J lost 3, with 11 bases in between. Germline CDR1 and CDR2: LNHNV and YYDKDF (reference sequence). The CDR3 is 14 residues long. In nucleotides, the CDR3 is TGTGCCACCAGCAGCCTAGGCTTAGAAGAGACCCAGTACTTC. Encoded protein: CATSSLGLEETQYF.

This clonotype was seen a handful of times. This chain uses TRBV11-2 with TRBJ2-7; D gene uncertain. Germline values: CDR1 SGHAT, CDR2 FQNNGV. V was shortened by 8 bases and J by 5 bases, with 13 bases between the two germline ends. This CDR3 region has 12 residues. The CDR3 nucleotides are TGTGCCAGCTCTTGGTTGGTCGACGAGCAGTACTTC. Translating gives CASSWLVDEQYF.

This chain joins TRBV7-8 and TRBJ1-2; 8 bases agree with TRBD1. The CDR3 length is 14 residues. Germline loops: CDR1 SGHVS, CDR2 FQNEAQ. V lost 3 bases and J lost 6; bases outside the gene matches: 6. CDR3 residues: CASSFAGGPNGYTF. Written as DNA, the CDR3 is TGTGCCAGCAGCTTTGCAGGGGGCCCAAATGGCTACACCTTC. Supplemented by reference TRBV7-8 and TRBJ1-2, the full variable domain reads GAGVSQSPRYKVAKRGQDVALRCDPISGHVSLFWYQQALGQGPEFLTYFQNEAQLDKSGLPSDRFFAERPEGSVSTLKIQRTQQEDSAVYLCASSFAGGPNGYTFGSGTRLTVV.

This clonotype was seen a few times. This chain uses TRBV29-1 with TRBJ2-3; 7 bases fit TRBD2. Germline values: CDR1 SQVTM, CDR2 ANQGSEA. V was pared by 3 bases and J by 1 base, with 7 bases of the junction left unmatched. The CDR3 contains 15 residues. The CDR3, as DNA: TGCAGCGTTGATAGCGGGCTAGCGGGCACAGATACGCAGTATTTT. Translated: CSVDSGLAGTDTQYF.

The chain couples TRBV15 to TRBJ2-3; no definite D call. V shed 0 bases and J shed 3 bases, with 13 bases lying between them. The CDR3 spans 16 residues. The germline CDR1 and CDR2 sequences are LNHNV and YYDKDF (reference sequence). CDR3 in amino acids: CATSRDWLGWTDTQYF. In nucleotides, the CDR3 is TGTGCCACCAGCAGAGATTGGTTGGGTTGGACAGATACGCAGTATTTT.

DNA of the CDR3: TGCGCCAGCAGCCTGCAAAGTGCGGGAAGGTTCACAGATACGCAGTATTTT. This encodes CASSLQSAGRFTDTQYF. The chain combines TRBV5-1 with TRBJ2-3, with D tentatively TRBD2 (6 bases). The germline CDR1 and CDR2 sequences are SGHRS and YFSETQ. This CDR3 spans 17 amino acids. V lost 4 bases and J 2 bases, leaving 20 bases between the germline ends.

This chain connects TRBV5-1 to TRBJ2-7; 7 bases align to TRBD2. The CDR3 totals 18 residues. The germline V gene encodes CDR1 SGHRS and CDR2 YFSETQ. The V segment lost 0 bases and the J segment 5 bases; nucleotides outside the gene matches: 17. The CDR3 is CASSLGVFPGGSSNEQYF. The CDR3 DNA sequence: TGCGCCAGCAGCTTGGGGGTCTTCCCTGGCGGGAGTAGCAACGAGCAGTACTTC.

The chain recombines TRBV19 with TRBJ2-7, with 13 bases matching TRBD2. CDR1 is LNHDA, CDR2 SQIVND, per germline (reference sequence). J was trimmed by 0 bases and V by 10 bases; bases with no gene match: 6. This CDR3 contains 15 residues. CDR3 amino acids: CATSGLAGNSYEQYF. DNA of the CDR3: TGTGCCACTTCGGGACTAGCGGGAAACTCCTACGAGCAGTACTTC.

This chain joins TRBV5-5 and TRBJ2-1; 12 bases align to TRBD1. With V trimmed by 4 bases and J by 7 bases, 9 bases remained unmatched. This CDR3 comprises 16 residues. Germline V CDR1 and CDR2: SGHKS, YYEKEE (reference sequence). In DNA, the CDR3 is TGTGCCAGCAGCCCGACTCGGGACAGGGGGCGGAATGAGCAGTTCTTC. Amino acid sequence: CASSPTRDRGRNEQFF.

CDR3 protein: CSARPADSEAHGYTF. The CDR3 region has the DNA TGCAGTGCTAGACCTGCGGATTCAGAGGCCCATGGCTACACCTTC. This chain connects TRBV20-1 to TRBJ1-2; D is ambiguous. Per germline, CDR1 DFQATT and CDR2 SNEGSKA (reference sequence). V was pared by 2 bases and J by 6 bases, with 19 bases between. This CDR3 region has 15 residues.

In its sample, this clonotype was seen a few times. The rearrangement uses TRBV7-9 and TRBJ2-3; D unresolved. V was trimmed by 3 bases and J by 5 bases, leaving 9 bases between them. Germline V gene sequence: CDR1 SEHNR, CDR2 FQNEAQ (reference sequence). This CDR3 comprises 13 residues. The CDR3 DNA is TGTGCCAGCAGCTTGTCTCTCGAAGATACGCAGTATTTT. It specifies CASSLSLEDTQYF.

V is TRBV20-1 and J is TRBJ1-4; the D gene is possibly TRBD1 (5 bases). The germline V gene encodes CDR1 DFQATT and CDR2 SNEGSKA (reference sequence). Trimming stripped 6 bases from V and 3 bases from J, with 11 bases between. The CDR3 runs 13 residues. The CDR3 DNA reads TGCAGTGCGGAGAGGGGTGCTAATGAAAAACTGTTTTTT. It codes for CSAERGANEKLFF.

This chain's CDR3 is CSARDYGGLNTEAFF. The CDR3, as DNA: TGCAGTGCTAGAGATTACGGGGGACTGAACACTGAAGCTTTCTTT. The chain links TRBV20-1 to TRBJ1-1; perhaps TRBD1 as D (5 bases). In germline, CDR1 is DFQATT, CDR2 SNEGSKA (reference sequence). Trimming removed 0 bases from V and 0 bases from J, with 11 bases in between. CDR3 length: 15 residues.

This clonotype showed up just a few times. CDR3 sequence reads: CASSWTEGNQPQHF. As DNA, the CDR3 is TGTGCCAGCAGCTGGACAGAAGGCAATCAGCCCCAGCATTTT. The chain is built from TRBV7-9 and TRBJ1-5; weak D call: TRBD1 (6 bases). In germline, CDR1 is SEHNR, CDR2 FQNEAQ (reference sequence). The CDR3 sequence is 14 residues long. V lost 4 bases and J lost 2, with 9 bases in between.

This clonotype was counted a few times. The chain uses TRBV7-2 and TRBJ1-5; D is unclear. V was cut by 9 bases and J by 4 bases, with 10 bases left in between. Germline CDR1 and CDR2: SGHTA and FQGNSA. This CDR3 has 12 residues. As DNA, the CDR3 is TGTGCCAGTCAAGATTGGAATCAGCCCCAGCATTTT. Encoded protein: CASQDWNQPQHF.

This clonotype was picked up a small number of times. V usage is TRBV27 and J usage is TRBJ2-5; D tentatively fits TRBD1 or TRBD2 (6 bases each). CDR3 length: 16 amino acids. Germline CDR1 is MNHEY and CDR2 is SMNVEV (reference sequence). Trimming took off 0 bases at V and 9 bases at J, with 20 bases between the two ends. The CDR3 protein is CASSLSVDRRGRAQYF. CDR3 bases: TGTGCCAGCAGTTTATCGGTCGACCGACGGGGGCGTGCCCAGTACTTC.

V is TRBV12-3 or TRBV12-4 and J is TRBJ1-4, with D perhaps TRBD1 (5 bases). Trimming pared 6 bases from V and 13 bases from J, leaving 15 bases between. The CDR3 consists of 12 residues. CDR3 DNA: TGTGCCAGCAGCCTTCTGGGGGAGGGACTGTTTTTT. It encodes CASSLLGEGLFF.

The genes are TRBV9 and TRBJ2-1, with 8 bases fitting TRBD2. The V gene end was trimmed by 7 bases and the J gene end by 9 bases; junction bases not matched to a gene: 12. This CDR3 has 14 residues. CDR1 and CDR2 (germline): SGDLS, YYNGEE. CDR3 residues: CASDSSGSFREQFF. The CDR3 DNA sequence: TGTGCCAGCGACTCGAGCGGGAGTTTTCGTGAGCAGTTCTTC.

V usage is TRBV5-1 and J usage is TRBJ2-1; 9 bases are shared with TRBD2. This CDR3 region has 14 residues. CDR1 SGHRS and CDR2 YFSETQ come from the germline V gene. Trimming took 2 bases from V and 8 from J; bases not matched to a gene: 5. CDR3 coding DNA: TGCGCCAGCAGCTTAAGACTAGCGGAGGATGAGCAGTTCTTC. It encodes CASSLRLAEDEQFF.